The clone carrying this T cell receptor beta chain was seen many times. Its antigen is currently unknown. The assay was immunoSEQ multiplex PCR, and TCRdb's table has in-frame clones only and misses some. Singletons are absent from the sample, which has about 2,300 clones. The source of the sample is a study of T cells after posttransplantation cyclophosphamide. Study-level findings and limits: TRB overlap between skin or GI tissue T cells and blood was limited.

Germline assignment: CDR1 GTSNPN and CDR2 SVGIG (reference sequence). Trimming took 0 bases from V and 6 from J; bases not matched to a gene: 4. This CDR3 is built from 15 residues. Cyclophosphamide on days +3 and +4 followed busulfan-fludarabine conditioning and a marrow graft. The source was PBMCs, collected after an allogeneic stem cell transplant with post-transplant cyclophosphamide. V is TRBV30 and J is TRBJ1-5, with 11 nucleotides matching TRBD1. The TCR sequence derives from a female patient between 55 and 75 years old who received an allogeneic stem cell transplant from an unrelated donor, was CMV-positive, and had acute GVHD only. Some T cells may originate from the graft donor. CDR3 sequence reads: CAWSVGQGAFQPQHF. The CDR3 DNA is TGTGCCTGGAGTGTCGGACAGGGGGCGTTTCAGCCCCAGCATTTT.